This T cell receptor (beta chain) was sequenced in a study of blood T cell repertoires in COVID-19. V shed 3 bases and J shed 10 bases, with 22 bases lying between them. The CDR3 has 17 amino acids. From germline, CDR1 is PRHDT and CDR2 FYEKMQ (reference sequence). The repertoire was sequenced with immunoSEQ multiplex PCR; TCRdb's copy has only in-frame clones and lacks some. Among 300,000 to 400,000 clones, around 83% were seen once, and the ten largest hold approximately 3.1%. The J gene is TRBJ1-6, the V gene TRBV13, with D possibly TRBD1 on 6 matching bases. The TCR sequence derives from a man aged 25 to 40 with active or convalescent COVID-19. Sequenced: peripheral blood. CDR3 in DNA: TGTGCCAGCAGCTTCCGGGACATGTCGTTGTGGGAATCACCCCTCCACTTT. Encoded protein: CASSFRDMSLWESPLHF.